The 13 T cell receptor beta chains in this list originate from one sample, sequenced in a study of lymphopenia after photon versus proton radiotherapy. Assay used: immunoSEQ multiplex PCR; TCRdb lists only in-frame clones, some missing. The sample lists over 15,000 clones, roughly nine tenths seen once, with 9% to 10% in the top ten. The specimen comprised peripheral blood, sampled from a patient treated with proton-based radiotherapy. The receptor source for this set is a man in his 70s with pancreatic cancer.

This chain joins TRBV2 and TRBJ1-1, with a weak D call TRBD1 (6 bases). V dropped 6 bases and J dropped 0 bases, with 11 bases sitting between them. The germline CDR1 and CDR2 sequences are SNHLY and FYNNEI. The CDR3 is made up of 14 amino acids. DNA of the CDR3: TGTGCCAGCAGGGGACAAAGCATGAACACTGAAGCTTTCTTT. Its translation: CASRGQSMNTEAFF.

The rearrangement uses TRBV28 and TRBJ1-6, with 8 bases fitting TRBD1. The CDR3 has 19 residues. CDR1 and CDR2 from the germline V gene are MDHEN and SYDVKM. Trimming cost V 6 bases and J 4 bases; bases outside gene matches: 17. CDR3 protein: CASRLGSTGGSSYNSPLHF. CDR3 nucleotide sequence: TGTGCCAGCAGGTTAGGTTCTACAGGGGGTTCTAGTTATAATTCACCCCTCCACTTT.

The V gene is TRBV18, the J gene TRBJ1-5; D gene ambiguous. Germline values: CDR1 KGHSH, CDR2 LQKENI. The CDR3 runs 15 residues. Between the trimmed V and J ends, which lost 2 bases and 0 bases, there was a span of 8 bases. In DNA form, the CDR3 reads TGTGCCAGCTCACCAGGACTGAATAGCAATCAGCCCCAGCATTTT. It translates to CASSPGLNSNQPQHF.

This chain uses TRBV7-8 with TRBJ2-1, with 9 bases identical to TRBD2. V was clipped by 1 base and J by 6 bases; unmatched bases: 10. The V gene's germline CDR1 is SGHVS and CDR2 FQNEAQ. CDR3 length: 17 residues. In nucleotides, the CDR3 is TGTGCCAGCAGCTTAGAGTTTAGCGGGAGCCTGCTCAATGAGCAGTTCTTC. Protein: CASSLEFSGSLLNEQFF.

The chain recombines TRBV5-5 with TRBJ2-7; the D is unclear. V was clipped by 4 bases and J by 6 bases, with 17 bases between them. This CDR3 spans 14 amino acids. Germline V gene lookup returns CDR1 SGHKS and CDR2 YYEKEE (reference sequence). As DNA, the CDR3 is TGTGCCAGCAGCAGATTGGTGTTGTTAAGCGAGCAGTACTTC. Amino acid sequence: CASSRLVLLSEQYF.

V is TRBV5-5 and J is TRBJ1-2; the D gene is possibly TRBD1 (5 bases). The V gene lost 0 bases and the J gene lost 4 bases, with 19 bases spanning the gap. Per the germline V gene, CDR1 is SGHKS and CDR2 is YYEKEE (reference sequence). The CDR3 is made up of 17 amino acids. CDR3 DNA sequence: TGTGCCAGCAGCTTGGGGCCGATTCAGGGAACCGGCTATGGCTACACCTTC. It yields the protein CASSLGPIQGTGYGYTF.

The rearrangement joins TRBV19 to TRBJ2-5; 9 bases fit TRBD1. The DNA end is more similar to TRBJ2-7, so the J call may be wrong. The CDR3 has 14 residues. CDR1 and CDR2 (germline): LNHDA, SQIVND (reference sequence). CDR3 region: CASSRDREVGEQYF. CDR3 coding DNA: TGTGCCAGTAGTAGGGACAGGGAGGTTGGCGAGCAGTACTTC.

This chain links TRBV5-4 with TRBJ2-5, with TRBD2 identical over 9 bases. After removal of 0 bases from V and 1 base from J, the junction contained 16 bases not matched to a gene. Germline V lookup: CDR1 SGHNT, CDR2 YYREEE (reference sequence). The CDR3 has 20 amino acids. Here the CDR3 DNA reads TGTGCCAGCAGCTTGGTAGTGACTAGCGGATCCCGTAGACCCCAAGAGACCCAGTACTTC. Translated: CASSLVVTSGSRRPQETQYF.

This clone was seen only a few times. This sequence joins TRBV5-1 and TRBJ1-5; D is unresolved. V was clipped by 0 bases and J by 6 bases, with 7 bases between them. Germline loops: CDR1 SGHRS, CDR2 YFSETQ. The CDR3 extends over 13 amino acids. This chain's CDR3 is CASSLADGQPQHF. CDR3 DNA sequence: TGCGCCAGCAGCTTGGCCGACGGTCAGCCCCAGCATTTT.

The chain employs TRBV6-1 and TRBJ1-1; weak D call: TRBD1 (5 bases). The CDR3 is made up of 14 amino acids. CDR1 is MNHNS and CDR2 is SASEGT in the germline V gene. The germline V and J ends were trimmed by 6 bases and 2 bases, with 13 bases remaining between them. In DNA form, the CDR3 reads TGTGCCAGCAGCGGCGGGACGGCAAACACTGAAGCTTTCTTT. This encodes CASSGGTANTEAFF.

The chain carries TRBV9 and TRBJ2-7, with TRBD2 matching 7 bases. The CDR3 is 15 residues long. Germline CDR1 is SGDLS and CDR2 is YYNGEE. Trimming cost V 2 bases and J 6 bases; bases outside gene matches: 11. CDR3 sequence: CASSVEPTSSAEQYF. The CDR3 DNA sequence: TGTGCCAGCAGCGTGGAACCGACTAGCTCGGCCGAGCAGTACTTC. The variable domain in full, completed from reference TRBV9 and TRBJ2-7, reads DSGVTQTPKHLITATGQRVTLRCSPRSGDLSVYWYQQSLDQGLQFLIQYYNGEERAKGNILERFSAQQFPDLHSELNLSSLELGDSALYFCASSVEPTSSAEQYFGPGTRLTVT.

The genes are TRBV4-1 and TRBJ1-1; a weak D match, TRBD1 (6 bases). CDR3 length: 16 amino acids. Per the germline V gene, CDR1 is MGHRA and CDR2 is YSYEKL. V was cut by 0 bases and J by 3 bases, with 14 bases left in between. The CDR3 region is CASSQDKGEGDTEAFF. CDR3 nucleotides: TGCGCCAGCAGCCAAGATAAGGGGGAGGGGGACACTGAAGCTTTCTTT.

This chain connects TRBV15 to TRBJ2-1; D remains unclear. Germline loops: CDR1 LNHNV, CDR2 YYDKDF (reference sequence). V gave up 7 bases and J gave up 2 bases, with 15 bases separating them. The CDR3 is made up of 15 amino acids. The CDR3 DNA is TGTGCCACCACTCCGACTCGAACTGCCTACAATGAGCAGTTCTTC. Translation gives CATTPTRTAYNEQFF.